This TCR beta chain was identified during a study of vaccination and CD4 T cells after COVID-19. This CDR3 region has 17 residues. J gave up 7 bases and V 6 bases, and 12 bases lay outside the gene matches. Germline lookup yields CDR1 MNHEY and CDR2 SMNVEV (reference sequence). Cultured CD4+ T-cell DNA underwent Oncomine TCR Beta short-read sequencing. In this case, cultured CD4+ T cells provided the extracted genomic DNA. Each CDR3 protein gets one entry after TCRdb re-called the PCR reads with MiXCR. Of about 19,000 distinct CDR3 sequences listed, roughly 48% were seen once; the top ten hold about 9.4%. Documented treatment: approximately 9-day PBMC culture with coronavirus spike peptide pools or control peptides (ViraFEST assay). Approximately 1.8 million PBMCs per well were cultured with about 10 IU/ml IL-2 and roughly 10 ug/ml peptide pools. On days 3 and 7, half the medium was swapped for fresh IL-2-containing medium.

Study results and limitations: In median terms, SARS-CoV-2-reactive clonotypes went from roughly 21 to 40, a nonsignificant rise.

This clonotype showed up just a few times. Its antigen is currently unknown. The receptor was derived from a human donor who had recovered from COVID-19. Sequenced material: CD4+ T cells from blood, cultured in vitro, taken before SARS-CoV-2 vaccination. The chain is built from TRBV27 and TRBJ2-2; TRBD2 matches at 12 bases. CDR3: CASRQIRLAGVLGELFF. CDR3 nucleotides: TGTGCCAGCAGACAAATTAGACTAGCGGGAGTTCTCGGGGAGCTGTTTTTT.